These 21 T cell receptor beta chains originate from one sample sequenced in a study of cytomegalovirus exposure and HLA in healthy donors. Measured with immunoSEQ multiplex PCR; TCRdb has only the in-frame clones, and not every one. The sample has 200,000 to 250,000 clones; around four fifths are singletons. The sequenced sample consisted of PBMCs. The receptors come from a woman between 18 and 30 years old in good health and CMV-seronegative.

V gene TRBV18 combines with J gene TRBJ2-3; 8 bases are shared with TRBD2. Trimming cost V 4 bases and J 4 bases; bases outside gene matches: 7. Per the germline V gene, CDR1 is KGHSH and CDR2 is LQKENI. The CDR3 is made up of 15 amino acids. The DNA of the CDR3 is TGTGCCAGCTCACGGAGCGGGAGTAGCCCAGATACGCAGTATTTT. Protein: CASSRSGSSPDTQYF.

The V and J genes are TRBV7-2 and TRBJ2-7; 8 bases line up with TRBD1. The CDR3 sequence is 15 residues long. Per the germline V gene, CDR1 is SGHTA and CDR2 is FQGNSA. The trim removed 5 bases at V and 2 bases at J, leaving 8 bases unmatched. For the CDR3, the DNA is TGTGCCAGCAGCGGCGGGCCAGGGGGCGCCTACGAGCAGTACTTC. Translation gives CASSGGPGGAYEQYF.

J is TRBJ1-1 and V is TRBV25-1; 7 bases line up with TRBD1. CDR1 and CDR2 (germline): MGHDK, SYGVNS. This CDR3 spans 15 amino acids. The J segment lost 1 base and the V segment lost 1 base, leaving 3 bases of the junction unmatched. This CDR3 reads CASSELGTENTEAFF. The CDR3 region has the DNA TGTGCCAGCAGTGAATTGGGGACAGAGAACACTGAAGCTTTCTTT.

The V and J genes are TRBV5-1 and TRBJ2-5, with TRBD2 as a possible D gene (5 bases). V was pared by 0 bases and J by 4 bases, with 10 bases between. The CDR3 covers 14 residues. Germline loops: CDR1 SGHRS, CDR2 YFSETQ. CDR3 DNA: TGCGCCAGCAGCTTGGTACCTGAGGGAGAGACCCAGTACTTC. It is translated as CASSLVPEGETQYF.

V gene TRBV9 combines with J gene TRBJ2-1; 11 bases map to TRBD2. The length of the CDR3 is 16 residues. Germline lookup yields CDR1 SGDLS and CDR2 YYNGEE. The V segment lost 5 bases and the J segment 8 bases; nucleotides outside the gene matches: 12. This CDR3 is CASSSQLAGVFYEQFF. In DNA form, the CDR3 reads TGTGCCAGCAGTTCCCAACTAGCGGGAGTTTTCTATGAGCAGTTCTTC.

The rearrangement joins TRBV6-5 to TRBJ2-2; TRBD2 agrees at 8 bases. The CDR3 spans 13 residues. Looked up from germline, CDR1 is MNHEY and CDR2 is SVGAGI. The CDR3 loop reads CATRGGSTGELFF. The CDR3 nucleotides read TGTGCAACCCGCGGGGGGAGCACCGGGGAGCTGTTTTTT.

V gene TRBV6-6 combines with J gene TRBJ1-1, with 8 bases that match TRBD1. Trimming cost V 6 bases and J 4 bases; bases outside gene matches: 4. This CDR3 region has 13 residues. In germline, CDR1 is MNHNY, CDR2 SVGAGI (reference sequence). The CDR3, as DNA: TGTGCCAGCAGCGTACAGGGGGGCACTGAAGCTTTCTTT. Its translation is CASSVQGGTEAFF.

The V gene is TRBV9, the J gene TRBJ1-2; a possible D gene is TRBD1 (5 bases). CDR3 length: 11 residues. V lost 3 bases, J lost 5 bases, and 5 bases lay in between. The germline V gene encodes CDR1 SGDLS and CDR2 YYNGEE. The CDR3 loop reads CASSGTYGYTF. The CDR3 nucleotides are TGTGCCAGCAGCGGGACATATGGCTACACCTTC.

The chain couples TRBV27 to TRBJ2-3; the match to TRBD2 covers 9 bases. From germline, CDR1 is MNHEY and CDR2 SMNVEV (reference sequence). Trimming cost V 7 bases and J 4 bases; bases outside gene matches: 12. The CDR3 covers 16 residues. The CDR3 loop is CASMGGGRAPADTQYF. The CDR3 DNA sequence: TGTGCCAGCATGGGCGGCGGGAGGGCCCCTGCAGATACGCAGTATTTT.

This chain joins TRBV5-1 and TRBJ1-4, with D possibly TRBD1 on 5 matching bases. There are 15 residues in the CDR3. Looked up from germline, CDR1 is SGHRS and CDR2 is YFSETQ. Trimming stripped 0 bases from V and 8 bases from J, with 14 bases between. CDR3 sequence (DNA): TGCGCCAGCAGCTTGGTCGGGGCCCTTTCCGAAAAACTGTTTTTT. As protein: CASSLVGALSEKLFF. The whole variable domain, filled in from reference TRBV5-1 and TRBJ1-4, reads KAGVTQTPRYLIKTRGQQVTLSCSPISGHRSVSWYQQTPGQGLQFLFEYFSETQRNKGNFPGRFSGRQFSNSRSEMNVSTLELGDSALYLCASSLVGALSEKLFFGSGTQLSVL.

The chain employs TRBV11-2 and TRBJ1-1, with D maybe TRBD1 (6 bases). Germline CDR1 SGHAT, CDR2 FQNNGV. The CDR3 loop spans 15 amino acids. The V end was cut by 4 bases, the J end by 9 bases, with 21 bases between. CDR3 sequence: CASSSPGGLQGQAFF. The CDR3, as DNA: TGTGCCAGCAGCTCACCCGGGGGCCTACAGGGCCAAGCTTTCTTT.

The chain joins TRBV29-1 to TRBJ2-2; TRBD1 matches at 8 bases. Germline-derived CDR1 and CDR2 are SQVTM and ANQGSEA. Germline trimming cut 0 bases from V and 4 bases from J; bases unmatched to any gene: 4. CDR3 length: 15 residues. As DNA, the CDR3 is TGCAGCGTTGAAGAGCAGGGGGCCGTCACCGGGGAGCTGTTTTTT. It codes for CSVEEQGAVTGELFF.

The chain carries TRBV27 and TRBJ2-1; 12 positions agree with TRBD2. The ends lost 3 bases at V and 5 bases at J; junction bases unmatched: 5. CDR1 and CDR2 from the germline V gene are MNHEY and SMNVEV (reference sequence). This CDR3 region has 16 residues. The CDR3 spells CASSFPTSGRNNEQFF. The CDR3, as DNA: TGTGCCAGCAGTTTTCCGACTAGCGGGAGAAACAATGAGCAGTTCTTC.

This clone was observed a handful of times. The genes are TRBV20-1 and TRBJ1-2, with unresolved D. V shed 1 base and J shed 4 bases, with 4 bases lying between them. Germline CDR1 is DFQATT and CDR2 is SNEGSKA (reference sequence). The CDR3 loop spans 11 amino acids. CDR3 nucleotides: TGCAGTGCTAGAGGCATCTATGGCTACACCTTC. Translation gives CSARGIYGYTF.

In DNA, the CDR3 is TGTGCCAGCAGCCGTCCCGTTCTATCCATGAGCGAGCAGTACTTC. Translated, it gives CASSRPVLSMSEQYF. The rearrangement links TRBV13 to TRBJ2-7, with D uncertain. Germline V gives CDR1 PRHDT, CDR2 FYEKMQ (reference sequence). The V end was cut by 5 bases, the J end by 6 bases, with 20 bases between. The CDR3 contains 15 residues.

This clone has a handful of counts. The chain has TRBV5-1 and TRBJ1-2; maybe TRBD1 (5 bases). The CDR3 runs to 14 residues. With 2 bases removed from V and 4 bases from J, the gap between germline ends came to 12 bases. Germline V gives CDR1 SGHRS, CDR2 YFSETQ. CDR3 residues: CASSLVEGSYGYTF. The CDR3 DNA is TGCGCCAGCAGCTTAGTCGAGGGGTCCTATGGCTACACCTTC.

This clone came up a few times. V is TRBV7-9 and J is TRBJ1-1; TRBD1 might be the D (6 bases). CDR1 and CDR2 from the germline V gene are SEHNR and FQNEAQ (reference sequence). Trimming took 5 bases from V and 3 from J, leaving 22 bases between them. CDR3 length equals 17 residues. The CDR3 protein is CASSRPSAGGPDTEAFF. The CDR3 bases are TGTGCCAGCAGCCGGCCCTCGGCGGGGGGCCCGGACACTGAAGCTTTCTTT. The full variable domain, with the rest looked up from reference TRBV7-9 and TRBJ1-1, is DTGVSQNPRHKITKRGQNVTFRCDPISEHNRLYWYRQTLGQGPEFLTYFQNEAQLEKSRLLSDRFSAERPKGSFSTLEIQRTEQGDSAMYLCASSRPSAGGPDTEAFFGQGTRLTVV.

The CDR3 reads CASSPGAVRGNTEAFF. CDR3 sequence (DNA): TGCGCCAGCAGCCCCGGGGCCGTGCGAGGGAACACTGAAGCTTTCTTT. The rearrangement joins TRBV5-1 to TRBJ1-1, with D maybe TRBD1 (5 bases). Germline loops: CDR1 SGHRS, CDR2 YFSETQ. The CDR3 totals 16 residues. Trimming removed 4 bases from V and 1 base from J, with 17 bases in between.

This clone was counted a few times. This chain uses TRBV20-1 with TRBJ1-1; D remains ambiguous. The CDR3 contains 11 residues. V was cut by 1 base and J by 4 bases, with 4 bases left in between. The germline V gene encodes CDR1 DFQATT and CDR2 SNEGSKA (reference sequence). The chain's CDR3 is CSARVGTEAFF. For the CDR3, the DNA is TGCAGTGCTAGAGTTGGCACTGAAGCTTTCTTT.

V gene TRBV27 combines with J gene TRBJ1-1; D gene uncertain. V was cut by 3 bases and J by 4 bases, with 18 bases left in between. The CDR3 loop spans 16 amino acids. Germline loops: CDR1 MNHEY, CDR2 SMNVEV (reference sequence). The CDR3 coding sequence is TGTGCCAGCAGTTTCGTCCCACCCCCCCGAGGCACTGAAGCTTTCTTT. It yields the protein CASSFVPPPRGTEAFF.

This clone was counted a single time. This chain uses TRBV19 with TRBJ1-2; no clear D gene. Trimming took 4 bases from V and 9 from J, leaving 18 bases between them. Germline V CDR1 and CDR2: LNHDA, SQIVND (reference sequence). This CDR3 has 14 amino acids. The CDR3 coding sequence is TGTGCCAGTAGTAGTATGATGGGTACCAGGAGCTACACCTTC. This sequence encodes CASSSMMGTRSYTF.